The T cell receptor (beta chain) described here comes from a study of cytomegalovirus exposure and HLA in healthy donors. Broader study findings: Roughly uniform depth of sequencing across donors was assumed in presence/absence analyses. Links to common viral pathogens appeared, in a later analysis, for several of the most significant clusters.

Germline V CDR1 and CDR2: SQVTM, ANQGSEA. This CDR3 has 16 amino acids. Unmatched junction bases numbered 8, after V lost 1 base and J lost 3 bases. Remarks on this clone: The antigen is unknown.

Researchers ran the PCR with 60 Vbeta and 13 Jbeta primers. Libraries were prepared by immunoSEQ multiplex PCR; TCRdb keeps only in-frame clonotypes and omits some of them. The repertoire holds 150,000 or so clones, with around 79% as singletons. Sequences were obtained from PBMCs. The rearrangement links TRBV29-1 to TRBJ1-2, with TRBD1 matching 10 bases. This sequence was found in a middle-aged man in good health and CMV-seropositive. The CDR3 bases are TGCAGCGTTGAAGTACAGGACAGGGGGTGGGACTATGGCTACACCTTC. It specifies CSVEVQDRGWDYGYTF.